These 31 T cell receptor beta chains share one sample of origin, sequenced in a study of T cell changes during pregnancy in multiple sclerosis. Produced via immunoSEQ multiplex PCR; TCRdb's table is partial and in-frame only. The table has some 53,000 clones, roughly 92% seen once. Sequenced material: CD4+ T cells from peripheral blood mononuclear cells, taken in the third trimester of pregnancy. The receptors derive from a female donor with multiple sclerosis, enrolled in a pregnancy study.

This clone was found once. The DNA of the CDR3 is TGTGCCATCAGGACTTCCAATGAGCAGTTCTTC. It is translated as CAIRTSNEQFF. The V and J genes are TRBV10-3 and TRBJ2-1; D unclear. This CDR3 comprises 11 residues. Per the germline V gene, CDR1 is ENHRY and CDR2 is SYGVKD. The ends were cut back, 6 bases at V and 6 bases at J, with 6 bases in the middle.

The genes are TRBV5-1 and TRBJ1-2, with TRBD1 identical over 11 bases. This CDR3 has 16 residues. Germline V CDR1 and CDR2: SGHRS, YFSETQ. V trimming: 0 bases; J trimming: 7 bases; junction bases outside the gene matches: 8. CDR3 bases: TGCGCCAGCAGCTTGGTGGCCGGACAGGGGGCGATTGGCTACACCTTC. Translation gives CASSLVAGQGAIGYTF. The full variable domain, rest sourced from reference TRBV5-1 and TRBJ1-2, is KAGVTQTPRYLIKTRGQQVTLSCSPISGHRSVSWYQQTPGQGLQFLFEYFSETQRNKGNFPGRFSGRQFSNSRSEMNVSTLELGDSALYLCASSLVAGQGAIGYTFGSGTRLTVV.

The V and J genes are TRBV30 and TRBJ1-3, with 10 nucleotides matching TRBD1. Germline loops: CDR1 GTSNPN, CDR2 SVGIG (reference sequence). There are 15 residues in the CDR3. V gave up 3 bases and J gave up 5 bases; unmatched junction bases: 7. The CDR3 region has the DNA TGTGCCTGGAGGGAACCGGGACAGGGGCGAAACACCATATATTTT. It specifies CAWREPGQGRNTIYF.

This clone was recorded once. The chain employs TRBV28 and TRBJ1-2; weak D call: TRBD1 (6 bases). CDR3 length equals 16 residues. Germline-derived CDR1 and CDR2 are MDHEN and SYDVKM. V lost 5 bases to trimming and J lost 4 bases, with 20 bases between them. The CDR3 sequence: CASSTAGGHIVYGYTF. The CDR3, as DNA: TGTGCCAGCAGTACCGCGGGGGGACACATCGTCTATGGCTACACCTTC.

This chain joins TRBV19 and TRBJ2-1; D is ambiguous. V dropped 7 bases and J dropped 5 bases, with 12 bases sitting between them. The CDR3 is 13 amino acids. The germline CDR1 and CDR2 sequences are LNHDA and SQIVND (reference sequence). The CDR3 here is CASTGSTHNEQFF. For the CDR3, the DNA is TGTGCCAGTACAGGCAGCACCCACAATGAGCAGTTCTTC.

The V gene is TRBV10-2, the J gene TRBJ2-5, with D hard to call. Germline assignment: CDR1 WSHSY and CDR2 SAAADI. The CDR3 extends over 12 amino acids. Trimming cost V 8 bases and J 2 bases, with 9 bases left between them. CDR3 sequence: CASSSGQETQYF. As DNA, the CDR3 is TGCGCCAGCTCTAGTGGGCAAGAGACCCAGTACTTC.

This chain joins TRBV19 and TRBJ1-4, with 8 nucleotides matching TRBD1. CDR3 length: 13 amino acids. The junction had 7 bases not matched to a gene; V was cut back by 4 bases and J by 12 bases. Per germline, CDR1 LNHDA and CDR2 SQIVND (reference sequence). CDR3 coding DNA: TGTGCCAGTAGTACGGACAGGGTAGGAGAACTGTTTTTT. Protein product: CASSTDRVGELFF.

DNA for the CDR3: TGTGCCTTGGACAGGGGAAATTCACCCCTCCACTTT. The encoded protein is CALDRGNSPLHF. The chain couples TRBV30 to TRBJ1-6; TRBD1 agrees at 9 bases. This CDR3 is built from 12 residues. The J segment lost 7 bases and the V segment lost 7 bases, leaving 2 bases of the junction unmatched. The germline gives CDR1 GTSNPN, CDR2 SVGIG (reference sequence).

In its sample, this clone was seen once. The chain combines TRBV28 with TRBJ1-4, with a weak D call TRBD1 (5 bases). Trimming removed 6 bases at V and 4 bases at J, with 15 bases between. The CDR3 runs 15 residues. Germline V gene sequence: CDR1 MDHEN, CDR2 SYDVKM. As DNA, the CDR3 is TGTGCCAGCAGGCGGGGACTGGGGGATAATGAAAAACTGTTTTTT. Amino acids: CASRRGLGDNEKLFF.

The V call is TRBV6-5, the J call TRBJ2-2, with D possibly being TRBD1 (5 bases). The CDR3 runs 14 residues. Germline V gene sequence: CDR1 MNHEY, CDR2 SVGAGI. Between the trimmed V and J ends, which lost 2 bases and 2 bases, there was a span of 6 bases. CDR3 region: CASSYDRNTGELFF. In DNA form, the CDR3 reads TGTGCCAGCAGTTACGACAGAAACACCGGGGAGCTGTTTTTT.

The chain combines TRBV15 with TRBJ1-4; maybe TRBD1 (6 bases). The germline CDR1 and CDR2 sequences are LNHNV and YYDKDF (reference sequence). V lost 3 bases and J lost 5, with 16 bases in between. This CDR3 is 16 amino acids long. The CDR3 loop reads CATSSQTRTANEKLFF. CDR3 in DNA: TGTGCCACCAGCAGCCAAACCCGGACAGCAAATGAAAAACTGTTTTTT.

This rearrangement joins TRBV5-1 to TRBJ1-1; 10 positions agree with TRBD1. The ends lost 0 bases at V and 2 bases at J; junction bases unmatched: 4. The CDR3 runs 16 residues. Germline lookup yields CDR1 SGHRS and CDR2 YFSETQ. CDR3 sequence reads: CASSLGQGAINTEAFF. CDR3 nucleotide sequence: TGCGCCAGCAGCTTGGGACAGGGGGCGATTAACACTGAAGCTTTCTTT.

The CDR3 bases are TGTGCCAGCTCACCTCTACAGGGGGTCGGCTTGAACACTGAAGCTTTCTTT. Encoded protein: CASSPLQGVGLNTEAFF. V usage is TRBV18 and J usage is TRBJ1-1, with 8 bases matching TRBD1. V trimming: 3 bases; J trimming: 0 bases; junction bases outside the gene matches: 9. CDR1 KGHSH and CDR2 LQKENI come from the germline V gene. There are 17 residues in the CDR3. The entire variable domain, with the rest obtained from reference TRBV18 and TRBJ1-1, is as follows: NAGVMQNPRHLVRRRGQEARLRCSPMKGHSHVYWYRQLPEEGLKFMVYLQKENIIDESGMPKERFSAEFPKEGPSILRIQQVVRGDSAAYFCASSPLQGVGLNTEAFFGQGTRLTVV.

V gene TRBV2 combines with J gene TRBJ2-5; 10 bases are shared with TRBD1. Trimming removed 1 base from V and 3 bases from J; junction bases left unmatched: 2. The CDR3 contains 15 residues. Per the germline V gene, CDR1 is SNHLY and CDR2 is FYNNEI. The CDR3 here is CASSEGGQGKETQYF. The CDR3 bases are TGTGCCAGCAGTGAAGGGGGACAGGGGAAAGAGACCCAGTACTTC. Combining the CDR3 with reference TRBV2 and TRBJ2-5 gives the whole variable domain EPEVTQTPSHQVTQMGQEVILRCVPISNHLYFYWYRQILGQKVEFLVSFYNNEISEKSEIFDDQFSVERPDGSNFTLKIRSTKLEDSAMYFCASSEGGQGKETQYFGPGTRLLVL.

This rearrangement joins TRBV11-2 to TRBJ1-5; the D gene is possibly TRBD1 (6 bases). V was cut by 5 bases and J by 9 bases, with 14 bases left in between. This CDR3 has 13 amino acids. Germline V gene sequence: CDR1 SGHAT, CDR2 FQNNGV. CDR3: CASSPRGGPPQHF. CDR3 DNA sequence: TGTGCCAGCAGCCCCCGGGGGGGCCCGCCCCAGCATTTT.

The chain carries TRBV18 and TRBJ2-1, with D possibly TRBD2 on 6 matching bases. Germline loops: CDR1 KGHSH, CDR2 LQKENI. This CDR3 contains 15 residues. V lost 3 bases to trimming and J lost 7 bases, with 16 bases between them. This CDR3 reads CASSPGRGEGNEQFF. CDR3 sequence (DNA): TGTGCCAGCTCACCGGGGCGGGGAGAGGGTAATGAGCAGTTCTTC.

The CDR3 spells CASSLDREQFF. The CDR3 DNA follows: TGCGCCAGCAGCTTAGACAGGGAGCAGTTCTTC. V usage is TRBV5-1 and J usage is TRBJ2-1, with D perhaps matching TRBD1 (6 bases). Per germline, CDR1 SGHRS and CDR2 YFSETQ. Trimming took 2 bases from V and 10 from J, leaving 7 bases between them. The CDR3 sequence is 11 residues long. Full variable domain (missing parts from reference TRBV5-1 and TRBJ2-1): KAGVTQTPRYLIKTRGQQVTLSCSPISGHRSVSWYQQTPGQGLQFLFEYFSETQRNKGNFPGRFSGRQFSNSRSEMNVSTLELGDSALYLCASSLDREQFFGPGTRLTVL.

This clone was recorded only once. V is TRBV2 and J is TRBJ1-2; 7 bases are shared with TRBD1. CDR1 and CDR2 (germline): SNHLY, FYNNEI. The CDR3 extends over 14 amino acids. The junction had 10 bases not matched to a gene; V was cut back by 7 bases and J by 5 bases. The CDR3 DNA follows: TGTGCCAGCATTCGAGGGGGCGATCGGTATGGCTACACCTTC. Its protein is CASIRGGDRYGYTF.

The chain carries TRBV30 and TRBJ2-7; D remains ambiguous. Germline CDR1 reads GTSNPN; CDR2 reads SVGIG (reference sequence). This CDR3 has 11 amino acids. Deletions cut 2 bases from V and 3 bases from J, with 5 bases between. CDR3 in DNA: TGTGCCTGGAGTACTGGCTACGAGCAGTACTTC. Amino acids: CAWSTGYEQYF.

The rearrangement uses TRBV5-1 and TRBJ2-7, with a tentative D call TRBD2 (7 bases). V lost 7 bases, J lost 2 bases, and 22 bases lay in between. The CDR3 has 16 residues. Germline loops: CDR1 SGHRS, CDR2 YFSETQ. In DNA form, the CDR3 reads TGCGCCAGCCGCCTTGATGGAGGGGGGGCGGCCTACGAGCAGTACTTC. It translates to CASRLDGGGAAYEQYF. The full variable domain, in which reference TRBV5-1 and TRBJ2-7 provide the parts outside the CDR3, is KAGVTQTPRYLIKTRGQQVTLSCSPISGHRSVSWYQQTPGQGLQFLFEYFSETQRNKGNFPGRFSGRQFSNSRSEMNVSTLELGDSALYLCASRLDGGGAAYEQYFGPGTRLTVT.

The chain has TRBV6-6 and TRBJ1-5; D might be TRBD1 (5 bases). The CDR3 runs to 12 residues. The V and J ends lost 7 bases and 5 bases respectively, with 9 bases between them. CDR1 is MNHNY, CDR2 SVGAGI, per germline (reference sequence). DNA for the CDR3: TGTGCCAGCACCCAGGGTTATCAGCCCCAGCATTTT. It codes for CASTQGYQPQHF.

V and J are TRBV9 and TRBJ2-5, with TRBD2 matching 7 bases. V shed 4 bases and J 1 base; nucleotides not matched to a gene: 7. The CDR3 is made up of 15 amino acids. Germline V gives CDR1 SGDLS, CDR2 YYNGEE. CDR3 in DNA: TGTGCCAGCAGCCGGGAGGTAGCAGTCCAAGAGACCCAGTACTTC. Its translation is CASSREVAVQETQYF.

The rearrangement joins TRBV19 to TRBJ1-1; TRBD1 aligns across 10 bases. With 1 base clipped from V and 5 bases from J, the junction kept 7 bases outside the gene matches. The germline V gene encodes CDR1 LNHDA and CDR2 SQIVND (reference sequence). The CDR3 extends over 16 amino acids. The CDR3 bases are TGTGCCAGTAGTATAGGGAGAGGGACAGGGGTTACTGAAGCTTTCTTT. It codes for CASSIGRGTGVTEAFF.

J is TRBJ1-4 and V is TRBV11-1; maybe TRBD1 (5 bases). Germline V CDR1 and CDR2: SGHAT, FQDESV (reference sequence). Trimming took 5 bases from V and 7 from J, leaving 14 bases between them. The CDR3 length is 14 residues. In DNA form, the CDR3 reads TGTGCCAGCAGCCTCGACAGTCTCGGTGAAAAACTGTTTTTT. Amino acid sequence: CASSLDSLGEKLFF.

The J gene is TRBJ2-3, the V gene TRBV15; TRBD1 matches at 9 bases. This CDR3 is built from 15 residues. Looked up from germline, CDR1 is LNHNV and CDR2 is YYDKDF (reference sequence). Trimming at V came to 2 bases and at J to 3 bases, leaving 3 bases not matched to a gene. The CDR3 DNA reads TGTGCCACCAGCAGACCCGGACAGGGGACAGATACGCAGTATTTT. Protein product: CATSRPGQGTDTQYF.

This chain links TRBV28 with TRBJ2-7; 8 positions agree with TRBD2. Trimming at V came to 7 bases and at J to 5 bases, leaving 10 bases not matched to a gene. The CDR3 length is 14 residues. Germline CDR1 and CDR2: MDHEN and SYDVKM. CDR3 coding DNA: TGTGCCAGCACCCCGCCGGGAGGGGCGAACGAGCAGTACTTC. It translates to CASTPPGGANEQYF. Combining the CDR3 with reference TRBV28 and TRBJ2-7 gives the whole variable domain DVKVTQSSRYLVKRTGEKVFLECVQDMDHENMFWYRQDPGLGLRLIYFSYDVKMKEKGDIPEGYSVSREKKERFSLILESASTNQTSMYLCASTPPGGANEQYFGPGTRLTVT.

The CDR3 reads CASSLLGQGGNEKLFF. The CDR3, as DNA: TGTGCCAGCAGCCTTCTTGGACAGGGGGGAAATGAAAAACTGTTTTTT. V gene TRBV7-9 combines with J gene TRBJ1-4, with 10 nucleotides matching TRBD1. The trim removed 5 bases at V and 5 bases at J, leaving 8 bases unmatched. CDR1 is SEHNR and CDR2 is FQNEAQ in the germline V gene (reference sequence). The CDR3 has 16 residues.

The chain employs TRBV6-6 and TRBJ1-5, with D unresolved. Per the germline V gene, CDR1 is MNHNY and CDR2 is SVGAGI (reference sequence). V was pared by 6 bases and J by 4 bases, with 16 bases between. The CDR3 is made up of 15 amino acids. The CDR3 region has the DNA TGTGCCAGCAGATCAGAAATCGCGCGGAATCAGCCCCAGCATTTT. It codes for CASRSEIARNQPQHF.

This clone was observed once. J is TRBJ1-5 and V is TRBV5-4; D not certain. Germline values: CDR1 SGHNT, CDR2 YYREEE (reference sequence). V was trimmed by 2 bases and J by 4 bases, leaving 16 bases between them. This CDR3 has 16 amino acids. The DNA for the CDR3 is TGTGCCAGCAGCTTTGGCGGGAGGGCGGGGAATCAGCCCCAGCATTTT. Translation: CASSFGGRAGNQPQHF.

This chain joins TRBV5-1 and TRBJ2-2; weak D call: TRBD2 (5 bases). This CDR3 comprises 14 residues. V was pared by 0 bases and J by 6 bases, with 9 bases between. CDR1 and CDR2 (germline): SGHRS, YFSETQ. The CDR3 loop reads CASSLALGAGELFF. CDR3 sequence (DNA): TGCGCCAGCAGCTTGGCGTTGGGAGCCGGGGAGCTGTTTTTT.

This chain connects TRBV5-4 to TRBJ1-3, with a tentative D call TRBD1 (5 bases). There are 14 residues in the CDR3. The germline CDR1 and CDR2 sequences are SGHNT and YYREEE (reference sequence). Trimming cost V 0 bases and J 6 bases, with 10 bases left between them. CDR3 DNA: TGTGCCAGCAGCTTGGACTCCAGGGAAAACACCATATATTTT. The encoded protein is CASSLDSRENTIYF.